These T cell receptor beta chains were read from a single sample in a study of blood T cell repertoires in COVID-19. Using immunoSEQ multiplex PCR, the repertoire was profiled, and TCRdb retains in-frame clones only, with some absent. Among 250,000 to 350,000 clones, about 90% were seen once, and the ten largest hold 2% to 3%. The sample was peripheral blood. These receptors all stem from a man in his late teens or twenties with active or convalescent COVID-19. The CDR3 runs from the conserved cysteine through the conserved F or W. The D gene is left open where the match is weak. Size tells how often a clone was seen (once, few, many) or the class of an expanded clone, and some rows leave it out.

j_call clone_size d_call v_call cdr3_nt cdr3_aa
TRBJ2-1 NA TRBD2 TRBV10-2 TGCGCCAGCGGCGGGGGGATCCTCAACAATGAGCAGTTCTTC CASGGGILNNEQFF
TRBJ1-2 NA NA TRBV5-1 TGCGCCAGCAGCTTGACAGTGGACTATGGCTACACCTTC CASSLTVDYGYTF
TRBJ2-1 NA TRBD2 TRBV19 TGTGCCAGTAGTACCTGGACTAGCGGGAGCTATGAGCAGTTCTTC CASSTWTSGSYEQFF
TRBJ2-7 NA TRBD1 TRBV6-2/TRBV6-3 TGTGCCAGCAGTTACTCCAGTGGGACAGGTTTGGTCGAGCAGTACTTC CASSYSSGTGLVEQYF
TRBJ2-1 NA NA TRBV6-5 TGTGCCAGCAGTTACGCAGTGGCATCCAGTGAGCAGTTCTTC CASSYAVASSEQFF
TRBJ2-5 NA TRBD1 TRBV11-2 TGTGCCAGCAGCCCGACGGGACAGCCCCAAGAGACCCAGTACTTC CASSPTGQPQETQYF
TRBJ1-2 few NA TRBV27 TGTGCCAGCAGTTCGGCAGGGAATGTCTATGGCTACACCTTC CASSSAGNVYGYTF
TRBJ2-5 NA NA TRBV9 TGTGCCAGCAGCCCCCACCCACCGACAGTTGAGACCCAGTACTTC CASSPHPPTVETQYF
TRBJ2-7 once TRBD2 TRBV3-1/TRBV3-2 TGTGCCAGCACCCTGGGGACTAGCGGGATAGGTCTCGAGCAGTACTTC CASTLGTSGIGLEQYF
TRBJ1-1 NA TRBD1 TRBV28 TGTGCCAGCAGCCCTCCCCGGACAGGCTCTGCGACTTTCTTT CASSPPRTGSATFF
TRBJ1-1 NA NA TRBV21-1 TGTGCCAGCAGCAAGTCGGGAAAAATGAACACTGAAGCTTTCTTT CASSKSGKMNTEAFF
TRBJ2-7 NA TRBD1 TRBV9 TGTGCCAGCAGCGGGGCCGGGACAGGGATAGGCGAGCAGTACTTC CASSGAGTGIGEQYF
TRBJ2-2 once TRBD1 TRBV28 TGTGCCAGCAGTTTATTCAGGGGGCCCACCGGGGAGCTGTTTTTT CASSLFRGPTGELFF
TRBJ2-7 NA TRBD2 TRBV16 TGTGCCAGCAGCCCTTTAGCGGGGAGCTACGAGCAGTACTTC CASSPLAGSYEQYF
TRBJ1-2 NA NA TRBV7-2 TGTGCCAGCAGCTTATACAGTGATAATGGCTACACCTTC CASSLYSDNGYTF
TRBJ1-1 NA NA TRBV20-1 TGCAGTGCCCCCCAAACTGAAGCTTTCTTT CSAPQTEAFF
TRBJ1-4 NA TRBD1 TRBV18 TGTGCCAGCTCACCGGGACAGGGATATGGTGAAAAACTGTTTTTT CASSPGQGYGEKLFF
TRBJ1-2 once NA TRBV29-1 TGCAGCGTTGTTATAGGGACTCGGGGCTACACCTTC CSVVIGTRGYTF
TRBJ2-2 NA NA TRBV12-5 TGTGCTAGTGGTTTGGTCTTACTGGGGCAGGTCAGCGGGCGGCTGTTTTTT CASGLVLLGQVSGRLFF
TRBJ2-7 NA TRBD1 TRBV19 TGTGCCAGTACCCCGGGACAGGGTATCTCCTACGAGCAGTACTTC CASTPGQGISYEQYF
TRBJ2-5 once NA TRBV2 TGTGCCAGCAAAGGGGGTCTGGTGGAGACCCAGTACTTC CASKGGLVETQYF
TRBJ1-1 once NA TRBV19 TGTGCCAGTAAACCCCGAGATAACACTGAAGCTTTCTTT CASKPRDNTEAFF
TRBJ2-7 NA TRBD2 TRBV3-1/TRBV3-2 TGTGCCAGCAGCCAAGCTAGCGGACGTTTGGAGCAGTACTTC CASSQASGRLEQYF
TRBJ1-6 once NA TRBV27 TGTGCCAGCAGGGGACTAAGTAACTATTCACCCCTCCACTTT CASRGLSNYSPLHF
TRBJ1-2 NA NA TRBV6-5 TGTGCCAGCACCGGGGGGCGATTGACTTATGGCTACACCTTC CASTGGRLTYGYTF
TRBJ1-1 NA NA TRBV28 TGTGCCAGCAGGCCGCGGGTGTCGGACACTGAAGCTTTCTTT CASRPRVSDTEAFF
TRBJ1-5 NA NA TRBV6-5 TGTGCCAGCACCCTAATTAGCAATCAGCCCCAGCATTTT CASTLISNQPQHF
TRBJ2-7 NA NA TRBV11-2 TGTGCCAGCACCTTATGGATAGGGGGCTACGAGCAGTACTTC CASTLWIGGYEQYF
TRBJ1-4 few NA TRBV5-1 TGCGCCAGCACCCTTCAGGGGACAACTAATGAAAAACTGTTTTTT CASTLQGTTNEKLFF
TRBJ1-2 once TRBD1 TRBV6-5 TGTGCCAGCAGTAACTCGTGGGACAGGGGATGGGATGGCTACACCTTC CASSNSWDRGWDGYTF
TRBJ2-5 NA NA TRBV18 TGTGCCAGCTCATATGAACAGGGAATCACAGAGACCCAGTACTTC CASSYEQGITETQYF
TRBJ2-2 NA NA TRBV18 TGTGCCAGCTCACTTCAACAGCCAGAGAACACCGGGGAGCTGTTTTTT CASSLQQPENTGELFF
TRBJ2-3 NA TRBD2 TRBV28 TGTGCCAGCAGTGTCCGACTAGCGGGAGTGGGGGGAACAGATACGCAGTATTTT CASSVRLAGVGGTDTQYF
TRBJ1-1 once NA TRBV5-6 TGTGCCAGCAGCTTGGCAGGGATAGGCACTGAAGCTTTCTTT CASSLAGIGTEAFF
TRBJ2-1 NA TRBD1 TRBV20-1 TGCAGTGCTAGTATACCAGGGGGCTACAATGAGCAGTTCTTC CSASIPGGYNEQFF
TRBJ2-4 NA NA TRBV9 TGTGCCAGCAGCCCTGACACAGCCAAAAACATTCAGTACTTC CASSPDTAKNIQYF
TRBJ2-2 NA TRBD2 TRBV6-4 TGTGCCAGCAGTGCGGGCGGGAGTGACACCGGGGAGCTGTTTTTT CASSAGGSDTGELFF
TRBJ1-5 NA NA TRBV11-2 TGTGCCAGCAGCTTCGGGAACAATCAGCCCCAGCATTTT CASSFGNNQPQHF
TRBJ2-7 NA TRBD1 TRBV4-1 TGCGCCAGCAGCCCCAGTGGGACAGGGGGCTACGAGCAGTACTTC CASSPSGTGGYEQYF
TRBJ2-2 NA TRBD1 TRBV11-2 TGTGCCAGCAGCTGGACAGGGAACACCGGGGAGCTGTTTTTT CASSWTGNTGELFF
TRBJ2-1 NA TRBD2 TRBV7-9 TGTGCCAGCAGCCAGCTAGCGGGGGTCTACAATGAGCAGTTCTTC CASSQLAGVYNEQFF
TRBJ1-4 NA TRBD1 TRBV5-1 TGCGCCAGCAGCTTGACAGGGGGCCGCCACAATGAAAAACTGTTTTTT CASSLTGGRHNEKLFF
TRBJ1-4 NA NA TRBV18 TGTGCCAGCTCACCACCTACACCCAACCCCAATGAAAAACTGTTTTTT CASSPPTPNPNEKLFF
TRBJ2-1 many TRBD2 TRBV4-1 TGCGCCAGCAGGGGGGGGCTAGCGGGAGACAATGAGCAGTTCTTC CASRGGLAGDNEQFF
TRBJ1-4 NA TRBD1 TRBV2 TGTGCCAGCAGTGGGGACCGGGACAGGGGGTATGAAAAACTGTTTTTT CASSGDRDRGYEKLFF
TRBJ2-1 NA TRBD2 TRBV24-1 TGTGCCACCAGTGATTTGACTAGCGGCAATGAGCAGTTCTTC CATSDLTSGNEQFF
TRBJ2-7 NA NA TRBV15 TGTGCCACCAGCGAGGACACCTACGAGCAGTACTTC CATSEDTYEQYF
TRBJ1-2 few NA TRBV10-3 TGTGCCATCAGTGAAGGGGTGCGAGGCTACACCTTC CAISEGVRGYTF
TRBJ2-1 NA TRBD2 TRBV25-1 TGTGCCAGCTATACTAGCGGTGCTGGAGGTGAGCAGTTCTTC CASYTSGAGGEQFF
TRBJ2-1 NA TRBD2 TRBV11-2 TGTGCCAGCAGCCCCACGGGACTAGCGGGAGGGCCCTACAATGAGCAGTTCTTC CASSPTGLAGGPYNEQFF
TRBJ1-2 NA TRBD1 TRBV3-1/TRBV3-2 TGTGCCAGCAGCCAAGATTTGCCAGGGGGAAACTATGGCTACACCTTC CASSQDLPGGNYGYTF
TRBJ1-1 NA TRBD1 TRBV4-2 TGTGCCAGCAGCCTGGGACAGGCGGGGAACACTGAAGCTTTCTTT CASSLGQAGNTEAFF
TRBJ2-7 NA NA TRBV20-1 TGCAGTTCTATTCGCACAGGCCATCCGTACTTC CSSIRTGHPYF
TRBJ2-1 NA NA TRBV19 TGTGCCAGAGGTAGCTTGGGTAGAGGGCCCCATATTTATGTTGAGCAGTTCTTC CARGSLGRGPHIYVEQFF
TRBJ2-7 NA NA TRBV5-1 TGCGCCAGCAGCTTGACTAGTAGCTACGAGCAGTACTTC CASSLTSSYEQYF
TRBJ2-6 NA TRBD1 TRBV7-9 TGTGCCAGCAGCCCAACAGGGGTCGGGGCCAACGTCCTGACTTTC CASSPTGVGANVLTF
TRBJ1-2 NA TRBD1 TRBV24-1 TGTGCCACCAGTGAGGGTACAGGGGTCGATGGCTACACCTTC CATSEGTGVDGYTF